The present T cell receptor beta chain was sequenced within a study of graft-versus-host responses after intestinal transplantation. Note on this clone: What it binds is unknown. At one end the junction does not follow the germline gene, possibly because of a read error.

The CDR3 spans 16 residues. From germline, CDR1 is SSHAT and CDR2 FNYEAQ (reference sequence). Sequenced by immunoSEQ multiplex PCR; TCRdb stores in-frame clones only, minus some. The sample comprises more than 40,000 clones, approximately 95% of which are singletons, and roughly 0.21% rests with the top ten. The chain employs TRBV7-7 and TRBJ2-3, with 7 nucleotides matching TRBD2. Specimen: unstimulated CD8+ T cells sorted from spleen or lymph node cells, collected before transplant. The sequence was collected from a human donor who was the organ donor for an intestinal transplant. The CDR3 is CASSCEASGYTDTQYF. The CDR3 coding sequence is TGTGCTAGCAGCTGCGAGGCTAGCGGCTACACAGATACGCAGTATTTT.